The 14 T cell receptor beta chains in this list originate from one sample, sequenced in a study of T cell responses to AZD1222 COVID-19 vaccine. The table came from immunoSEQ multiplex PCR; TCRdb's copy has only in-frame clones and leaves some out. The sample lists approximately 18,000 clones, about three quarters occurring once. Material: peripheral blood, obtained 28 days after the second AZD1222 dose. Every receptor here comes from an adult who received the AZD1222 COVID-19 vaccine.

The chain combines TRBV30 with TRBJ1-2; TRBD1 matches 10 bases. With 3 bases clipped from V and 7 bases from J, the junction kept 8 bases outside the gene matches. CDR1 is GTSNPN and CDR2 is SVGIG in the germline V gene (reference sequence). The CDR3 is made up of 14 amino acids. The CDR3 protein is CAWRPGTGEAGYTF. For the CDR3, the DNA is TGTGCCTGGAGACCCGGGACAGGGGAGGCTGGCTACACCTTC. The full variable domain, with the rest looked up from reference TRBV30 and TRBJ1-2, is SQTIHQWPATLVQPVGSPLSLECTVEGTSNPNLYWYRQAAGRGLQLLFYSVGIGQISSEVPQNLSASRPQDRQFILSSKKLLLSDSGFYLCAWRPGTGEAGYTFGSGTRLTVV.

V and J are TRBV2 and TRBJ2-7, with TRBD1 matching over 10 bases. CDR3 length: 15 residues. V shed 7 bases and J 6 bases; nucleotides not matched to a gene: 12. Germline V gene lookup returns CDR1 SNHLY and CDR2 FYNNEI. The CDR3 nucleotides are TGTGCCAGCAACTTCCTGGGACAGGGGACTAGCGAGCAGTACTTC. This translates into CASNFLGQGTSEQYF.

CDR3 in amino acids: CASSLPSGRGEQYF. CDR3 coding DNA: TGTGCCAGCAGTTTACCCAGTGGACGGGGCGAGCAGTACTTC. V and J are TRBV28 and TRBJ2-7; D is perhaps TRBD2 (5 bases). Per germline, CDR1 MDHEN and CDR2 SYDVKM. The CDR3 length is 14 residues. The ends were cut back, 2 bases at V and 6 bases at J, with 14 bases in the middle.

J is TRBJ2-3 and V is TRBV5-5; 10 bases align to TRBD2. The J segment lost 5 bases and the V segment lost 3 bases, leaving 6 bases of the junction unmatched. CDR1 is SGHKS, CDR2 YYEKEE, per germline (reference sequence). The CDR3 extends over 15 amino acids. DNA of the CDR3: TGTGCCAGCAGCTCGGCTAGCGGGGGTATAGATACGCAGTATTTT. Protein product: CASSSASGGIDTQYF.

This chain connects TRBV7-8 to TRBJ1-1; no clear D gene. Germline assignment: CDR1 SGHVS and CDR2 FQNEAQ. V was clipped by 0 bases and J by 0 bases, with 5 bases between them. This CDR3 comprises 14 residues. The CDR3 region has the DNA TGTGCCAGCAGCTTAGCGATAATGAACACTGAAGCTTTCTTT. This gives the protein CASSLAIMNTEAFF.

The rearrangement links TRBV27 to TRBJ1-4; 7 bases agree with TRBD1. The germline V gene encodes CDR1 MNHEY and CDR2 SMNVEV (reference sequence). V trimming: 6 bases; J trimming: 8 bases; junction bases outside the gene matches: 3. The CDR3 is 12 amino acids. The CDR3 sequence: CASSLDREKLFF. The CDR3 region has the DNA TGTGCCAGCAGCCTGGACAGGGAAAAACTGTTTTTT.

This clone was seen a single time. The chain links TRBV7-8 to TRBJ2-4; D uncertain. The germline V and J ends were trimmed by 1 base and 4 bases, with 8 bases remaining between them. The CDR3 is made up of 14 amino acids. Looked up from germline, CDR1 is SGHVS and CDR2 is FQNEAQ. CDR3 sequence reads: CASSLDETKNIQYF. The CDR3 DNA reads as TGTGCCAGCAGCTTAGATGAGACGAAAAACATTCAGTACTTC.

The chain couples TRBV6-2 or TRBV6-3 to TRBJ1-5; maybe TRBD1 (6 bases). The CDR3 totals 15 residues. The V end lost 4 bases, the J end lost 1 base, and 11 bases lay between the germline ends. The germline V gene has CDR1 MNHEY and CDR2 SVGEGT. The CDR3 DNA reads TGTGCCAGCAGTTCAACAGGGCAGAGCAATCAGCCCCAGCATTTT. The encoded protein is CASSSTGQSNQPQHF.

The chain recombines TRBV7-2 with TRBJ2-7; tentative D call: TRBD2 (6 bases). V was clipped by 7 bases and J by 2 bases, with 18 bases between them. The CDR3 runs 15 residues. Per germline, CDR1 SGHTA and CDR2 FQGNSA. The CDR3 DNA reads TGTGCCAGCACCCGCTTCGGAGGGGCCGCCTACGAGCAGTACTTC. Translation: CASTRFGGAAYEQYF.

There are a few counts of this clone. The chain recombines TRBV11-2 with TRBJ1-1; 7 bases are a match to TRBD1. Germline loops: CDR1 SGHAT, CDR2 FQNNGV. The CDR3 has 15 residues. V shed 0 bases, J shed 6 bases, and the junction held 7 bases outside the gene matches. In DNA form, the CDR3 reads TGTGCCAGCAGCTTAGATCCAGGGGGAGTTTCTGAAGCTTTCTTT. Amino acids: CASSLDPGGVSEAFF.

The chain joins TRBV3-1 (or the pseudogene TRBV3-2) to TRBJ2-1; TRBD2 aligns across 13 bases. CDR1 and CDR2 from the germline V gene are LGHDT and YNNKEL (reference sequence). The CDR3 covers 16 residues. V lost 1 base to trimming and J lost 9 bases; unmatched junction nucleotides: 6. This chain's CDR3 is CASSQAPGLAGSEQFF. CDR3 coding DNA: TGTGCCAGCAGCCAAGCTCCGGGACTAGCGGGGAGTGAGCAGTTCTTC.

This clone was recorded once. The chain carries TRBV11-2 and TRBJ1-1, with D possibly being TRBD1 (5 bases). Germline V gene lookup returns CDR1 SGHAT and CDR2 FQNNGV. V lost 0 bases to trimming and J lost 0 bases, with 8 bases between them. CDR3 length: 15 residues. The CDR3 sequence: CASSLELGVNTEAFF. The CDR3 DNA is TGTGCCAGCAGCTTAGAGCTGGGGGTGAACACTGAAGCTTTCTTT. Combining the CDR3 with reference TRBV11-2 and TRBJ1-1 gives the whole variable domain EAGVAQSPRYKIIEKRQSVAFWCNPISGHATLYWYQQILGQGPKLLIQFQNNGVVDDSQLPKDRFSAERLKGVDSTLKIQPAKLEDSAVYLCASSLELGVNTEAFFGQGTRLTVV.

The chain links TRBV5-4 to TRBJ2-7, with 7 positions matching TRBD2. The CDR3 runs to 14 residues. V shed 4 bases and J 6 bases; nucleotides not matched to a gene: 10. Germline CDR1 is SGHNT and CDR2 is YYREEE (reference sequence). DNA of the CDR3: TGTGCCAGCAGCGCCAAGGGAGGGACTCGCGAGCAGTACTTC. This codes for CASSAKGGTREQYF.

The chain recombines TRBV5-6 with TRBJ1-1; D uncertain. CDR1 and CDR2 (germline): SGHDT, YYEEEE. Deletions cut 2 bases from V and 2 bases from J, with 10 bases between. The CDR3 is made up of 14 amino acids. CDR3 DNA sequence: TGTGCCAGCAGCTTCGGAGGGATTAACACTGAAGCTTTCTTT. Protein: CASSFGGINTEAFF.